The 26 T cell receptor beta chains given below trace back to one sample, sequenced in a study of blood T cell repertoires in COVID-19. Repertoires were generated with immunoSEQ multiplex PCR, while TCRdb's copy carries only in-frame clones and drops some. The repertoire holds about 320,000 clones, with approximately 85% as singletons. The sample taken for sequencing was peripheral blood. The receptors here all came from a human donor in a cohort sampled during active COVID-19.

The J gene is TRBJ1-5, the V gene TRBV6-5; D perhaps matches TRBD1 (5 bases). Germline V gene lookup returns CDR1 MNHEY and CDR2 SVGAGI. This CDR3 comprises 15 residues. Trimming left V 2 bases short and J 4 bases short, with 12 bases between. Here the CDR3 DNA reads TGTGCCAGCAGTTACGGTCGGCAGGGTAATCAGCCCCAGCATTTT. It codes for CASSYGRQGNQPQHF.

The chain is built from TRBV30 and TRBJ1-1; no clear D. CDR3 length: 12 amino acids. CDR1 and CDR2 (germline): GTSNPN, SVGIG (reference sequence). The ends were cut back, 4 bases at V and 4 bases at J, with 10 bases in the middle. In DNA, the CDR3 is TGTGCCTGGACTAGGAGGCCCACTGAAGCTTTCTTT. It encodes CAWTRRPTEAFF.

The chain combines TRBV6-2 or TRBV6-3 with TRBJ1-5, with 10 positions matching TRBD1. The V segment lost 2 bases and the J segment 6 bases; nucleotides outside the gene matches: 4. CDR3 length: 15 amino acids. CDR1 and CDR2 from the germline V gene are MNHEY and SVGEGT. The CDR3 DNA sequence: TGTGCCAGCAGTTACGGTGACAGGGGGCTTCAGCCCCAGCATTTT. Translating it yields CASSYGDRGLQPQHF.

The chain uses TRBV4-1 and TRBJ1-5; 8 nucleotides match TRBD1. The germline V gene has CDR1 MGHRA and CDR2 YSYEKL. This CDR3 region has 14 residues. V was pared by 4 bases and J by 6 bases, with 5 bases of the junction left unmatched. CDR3 amino acids: CASSLDRGTQPQHF. The CDR3 nucleotides are TGCGCCAGCAGCCTCGACAGGGGTACTCAGCCCCAGCATTTT.

V usage is TRBV13 and J usage is TRBJ2-1; 8 nucleotides match TRBD2. The CDR3 is made up of 14 amino acids. Trimming cost V 7 bases and J 4 bases; bases outside gene matches: 6. Germline assignment: CDR1 PRHDT and CDR2 FYEKMQ (reference sequence). The DNA for the CDR3 is TGTGCCAGCACCTTTGCGGGGGGTTACAATGAGCAGTTCTTC. Protein sequence: CASTFAGGYNEQFF.

This chain connects TRBV5-1 to TRBJ2-1; 12 nucleotides match TRBD2. The J segment lost 1 base and the V segment lost 4 bases, leaving 9 bases of the junction unmatched. Germline V gene sequence: CDR1 SGHRS, CDR2 YFSETQ. This CDR3 region has 18 residues. CDR3 residues: CASSQLAGGPGSYNEQFF. For the CDR3, the DNA is TGCGCCAGCAGCCAACTAGCGGGGGGTCCCGGGTCCTACAATGAGCAGTTCTTC.

The chain joins TRBV2 to TRBJ2-7; D unclear. This CDR3 has 15 amino acids. V was clipped by 1 base and J by 3 bases, with 13 bases between them. CDR1 is SNHLY and CDR2 is FYNNEI in the germline V gene. Here the CDR3 DNA reads TGTGCCAGCAGTGAAGAGGAGCAAAGGCTCTACGAGCAGTACTTC. It specifies CASSEEEQRLYEQYF. Full variable domain (missing parts from reference TRBV2 and TRBJ2-7): EPEVTQTPSHQVTQMGQEVILRCVPISNHLYFYWYRQILGQKVEFLVSFYNNEISEKSEIFDDQFSVERPDGSNFTLKIRSTKLEDSAMYFCASSEEEQRLYEQYFGPGTRLTVT.

The genes are TRBV7-3 and TRBJ2-6; 10 bases fit TRBD2. CDR3 length: 17 residues. The V gene end was trimmed by 5 bases and the J gene end by 0 bases; junction bases not matched to a gene: 4. The V gene's germline CDR1 is SGHTA and CDR2 FQGTGA. The CDR3 region is CASSRSGGASGANVLTF. Written as DNA, the CDR3 is TGTGCCAGCAGCAGGAGCGGGGGGGCCTCTGGGGCCAACGTCCTGACTTTC.

V is TRBV30 and J is TRBJ1-1; possible D gene TRBD1, 5 bases. The CDR3 runs to 12 residues. The germline CDR1 and CDR2 sequences are GTSNPN and SVGIG (reference sequence). The germline V and J ends were trimmed by 4 bases and 4 bases, with 10 bases remaining between them. CDR3 nucleotides: TGTGCCTGGACACGGGGGGGCACTGAAGCTTTCTTT. It is translated as CAWTRGGTEAFF.

The V and J genes are TRBV19 and TRBJ2-7, with TRBD2 as a possible D gene (5 bases). The CDR3 consists of 14 residues. Germline V lookup: CDR1 LNHDA, CDR2 SQIVND (reference sequence). V dropped 1 base and J dropped 7 bases, with 14 bases sitting between them. The CDR3 loop is CASSIVDTTGEQYF. CDR3 in DNA: TGTGCCAGTAGTATAGTTGACACCACGGGAGAGCAGTACTTC.

DNA of the CDR3: TGCGCCAGCAGCTTGTATCGGGGATCCTCCTACGAGCAGTACTTC. Translated: CASSLYRGSSYEQYF. This chain joins TRBV5-1 and TRBJ2-7, with D possibly matching TRBD2 (5 bases). The CDR3 runs 15 residues. Between the trimmed V and J ends, which lost 1 base and 0 bases, there was a span of 11 bases. In germline, CDR1 is SGHRS, CDR2 YFSETQ.

V is TRBV5-1 and J is TRBJ2-3; TRBD2 agrees at 7 bases. CDR3 length: 16 residues. Germline loops: CDR1 SGHRS, CDR2 YFSETQ. V trimming: 4 bases; J trimming: 1 base; junction bases outside the gene matches: 9. CDR3 DNA: TGCGCCAGCAGCGCCGGGTCGGGGGGAGGCACAGATACGCAGTATTTT. It encodes CASSAGSGGGTDTQYF.

This chain links TRBV19 with TRBJ1-5; TRBD1 might be the D (5 bases). This CDR3 region has 14 residues. Germline assignment: CDR1 LNHDA and CDR2 SQIVND (reference sequence). Trimming pared 2 bases from V and 4 bases from J, leaving 9 bases between. The CDR3 loop reads CASSIPGGNQPQHF. The CDR3 nucleotides are TGTGCCAGTAGTATACCCGGGGGGAATCAGCCCCAGCATTTT.

The chain joins TRBV18 to TRBJ2-7; the match to TRBD2 covers 11 bases. The germline CDR1 and CDR2 sequences are KGHSH and LQKENI. The J segment lost 7 bases and the V segment lost 3 bases, leaving 8 bases of the junction unmatched. The CDR3 spans 15 residues. The CDR3 loop reads CASSPSPGTSGEQYF. CDR3 in DNA: TGTGCCAGCTCACCCTCTCCCGGGACTAGCGGTGAGCAGTACTTC.

The chain combines TRBV19 with TRBJ2-5, with 10 bases fitting TRBD1. In germline, CDR1 is LNHDA, CDR2 SQIVND (reference sequence). This CDR3 has 16 residues. The ends lost 3 bases at V and 10 bases at J; junction bases unmatched: 14. CDR3 nucleotides: TGTGCCAGTAGTATGACAGGGGGCATTATAGGGGGTGGCCAGTACTTC. This codes for CASSMTGGIIGGGQYF.

The chain has TRBV6-5 and TRBJ1-1; D remains ambiguous. The V gene lost 6 bases and the J gene lost 2 bases, with 7 bases spanning the gap. CDR3 length: 12 residues. CDR1 and CDR2 (germline): MNHEY, SVGAGI. The CDR3 is CASRLKNTEAFF. CDR3 DNA: TGTGCCAGCAGACTCAAAAACACTGAAGCTTTCTTT.

The chain recombines TRBV6-1 with TRBJ1-4, with unresolved D. Germline V gene lookup returns CDR1 MNHNS and CDR2 SASEGT. Trimming took off 1 base at V and 4 bases at J, with 4 bases between the two ends. CDR3 length equals 13 residues. The CDR3 coding sequence is TGTGCCAGCAGTGAAGTTCGTAATGAAAAACTGTTTTTT. Its protein product is CASSEVRNEKLFF.

This clone appeared once. V gene TRBV5-1 combines with J gene TRBJ1-2, with TRBD1 as a possible D gene (6 bases). The CDR3 contains 12 residues. Trimming pared 3 bases from V and 7 bases from J, leaving 10 bases between. Looked up from germline, CDR1 is SGHRS and CDR2 is YFSETQ. The CDR3 coding sequence is TGCGCCAGCAGCTACGGGACATCTGGCTACACCTTC. Its translation: CASSYGTSGYTF.

V usage is TRBV25-1 and J usage is TRBJ1-3, with unresolved D. The germline V and J ends were trimmed by 0 bases and 8 bases, with 8 bases remaining between them. The CDR3 totals 13 residues. CDR1 is MGHDK and CDR2 is SYGVNS in the germline V gene. In nucleotides, the CDR3 is TGTGCCAGCAGTGAATATCCCCAGGACACCATATATTTT. The encoded protein is CASSEYPQDTIYF.

The V gene is TRBV12-3 or TRBV12-4, the J gene TRBJ2-7, with 7 bases identical to TRBD2. Trimming cost V 6 bases and J 7 bases; bases outside gene matches: 9. The CDR3 spans 13 residues. The CDR3 protein is CASSEIWEGEQYF. The CDR3 DNA reads TGTGCCAGCAGCGAAATTTGGGAGGGGGAGCAGTACTTC.

This chain links TRBV2 with TRBJ1-2; D possibly corresponds to TRBD1 (6 bases). From germline, CDR1 is SNHLY and CDR2 FYNNEI. V was shortened by 6 bases and J by 4 bases, with 12 bases between the two germline ends. The CDR3 extends over 13 amino acids. The DNA of the CDR3 is TGTGCCAGCAGACTACAGGGCTCCTATGGCTACACCTTC. Translating gives CASRLQGSYGYTF.

In the case of this clone: The junction does not match germline at one end; this may be a read error. This chain joins TRBV10-3 and TRBJ2-7, with TRBD1 identical over 7 bases. This CDR3 has 11 residues. The germline gives CDR1 ENHRY, CDR2 SYGVKD. CDR3 amino acids: CAISEPTGQQF. As DNA, the CDR3 is TGTGCCATCAGTGAGCCTACGGGACAGCAATTC.

This clone showed up just once. V gene TRBV5-1 combines with J gene TRBJ2-1; D perhaps matches TRBD2 (5 bases). The CDR3 loop spans 15 amino acids. V was trimmed by 1 base and J by 4 bases, leaving 12 bases between them. Germline V gene lookup returns CDR1 SGHRS and CDR2 YFSETQ. For the CDR3, the DNA is TGCGCCAGCAGCTTGACGGGGAATAGGTACAATGAGCAGTTCTTC. As protein: CASSLTGNRYNEQFF.

This rearrangement joins TRBV18 to TRBJ1-4; perhaps TRBD1 as D (6 bases). This CDR3 has 12 residues. Between the trimmed V and J ends, which lost 1 base and 15 bases, there was a span of 12 bases. Germline CDR1 reads KGHSH; CDR2 reads LQKENI. CDR3 nucleotides: TGTGCCAGCTCACCACAAGGGGGACACTTGTTTTTT. This sequence encodes CASSPQGGHLFF.

The chain carries TRBV20-1 and TRBJ1-3; D is uncertain. The CDR3 has 13 residues. Germline CDR1 and CDR2: DFQATT and SNEGSKA (reference sequence). Deletions cut 3 bases from V and 0 bases from J, with 6 bases between. CDR3 in DNA: TGCAGTGCTAGTTACGGCTCTGGAAACACCATATATTTT. This sequence encodes CSASYGSGNTIYF.

This chain links TRBV24-1 with TRBJ2-2; the match to TRBD1 covers 7 bases. Per germline, CDR1 KGHDR and CDR2 SFDVKD. The CDR3 runs 16 residues. J gave up 5 bases and V 3 bases, and 8 bases lay outside the gene matches. CDR3 bases: TGTGCCACCAGTGATCCCCGACAGGGCCCTACCGGGGAGCTGTTTTTT. Protein sequence: CATSDPRQGPTGELFF.